The 19 T cell receptor beta chains listed next were all sequenced from one sample in a study of cytomegalovirus exposure and HLA in healthy donors. The PCR contained 60 Vbeta and 13 Jbeta primers. Clones were sequenced by immunoSEQ multiplex PCR, and TCRdb holds only the in-frame ones, with some missing. The table shows roughly 140,000 clones, with about four fifths occurring only once. The sample consisted of PBMCs. All receptors derive from a young man in good health and CMV-seronegative.

The J gene is TRBJ2-1, the V gene TRBV19, with TRBD2 matching 9 bases. V shed 1 base and J 6 bases; nucleotides not matched to a gene: 7. This CDR3 region has 16 residues. Germline-derived CDR1 and CDR2 are LNHDA and SQIVND (reference sequence). The CDR3 protein is CASSIVGTSKLNEQFF. The CDR3 bases are TGTGCCAGTAGTATAGTAGGGACTAGCAAACTCAATGAGCAGTTCTTC. The variable domain in full, completed from reference TRBV19 and TRBJ2-1, reads DGGITQSPKYLFRKEGQNVTLSCEQNLNHDAMYWYRQDPGQGLRLIYYSQIVNDFQKGDIAEGYSVSREKKESFPLTVTSAQKNPTAFYLCASSIVGTSKLNEQFFGPGTRLTVL.

This clone came up a few times. V and J are TRBV4-1 and TRBJ1-1; 7 bases align to TRBD1. The ends lost 4 bases at V and 1 base at J; junction bases unmatched: 9. Germline values: CDR1 MGHRA, CDR2 YSYEKL. CDR3 size: 16 residues. In DNA, the CDR3 is TGCGCCAGCAGCCGCGGAGCGGACAGGCCGAACACTGAAGCTTTCTTT. Protein: CASSRGADRPNTEAFF.

J is TRBJ2-1 and V is TRBV5-1; 7 bases match TRBD2. J gave up 10 bases and V 2 bases, and 12 bases lay outside the gene matches. The CDR3 loop spans 15 amino acids. Germline lookup yields CDR1 SGHRS and CDR2 YFSETQ. The CDR3 nucleotides are TGCGCCAGCAGCTTATCCGGGACTATCGGAGGCGAGCAGTTCTTC. Translated, it gives CASSLSGTIGGEQFF.

This clone was picked up one time. This rearrangement joins TRBV18 to TRBJ2-2; D uncertain. CDR3 length: 15 amino acids. V was cut by 3 bases and J by 1 base, with 9 bases left in between. Germline CDR1 is KGHSH and CDR2 is LQKENI. CDR3 in DNA: TGTGCCAGCTCACCGGTGACGGGGAACACCGGGGAGCTGTTTTTT. Its translation: CASSPVTGNTGELFF.

The CDR3 loop reads CASSNQGQLYNEQFF. CDR3 in DNA: TGTGCCAGCAGTAACCAGGGACAGCTATACAATGAGCAGTTCTTC. The chain carries TRBV27 and TRBJ2-1; 7 bases are a match to TRBD1. V lost 5 bases, J lost 4 bases, and 8 bases stayed unmatched. The germline V gene encodes CDR1 MNHEY and CDR2 SMNVEV (reference sequence). CDR3 length: 15 residues.

The table lists this clone with a count of one. The chain is built from TRBV6-5 and TRBJ1-2; 7 bases are shared with TRBD1. The trim removed 2 bases at V and 6 bases at J, leaving 0 bases unmatched. From germline, CDR1 is MNHEY and CDR2 SVGAGI. This CDR3 comprises 12 residues. The CDR3 is CASSYRGHGYTF. The CDR3 nucleotides read TGTGCCAGCAGTTACAGGGGGCATGGCTACACCTTC.

This rearrangement joins TRBV9 to TRBJ2-3; D call uncertain. V was clipped by 3 bases and J by 6 bases, with 11 bases between them. The CDR3 length is 13 residues. In germline, CDR1 is SGDLS, CDR2 YYNGEE. CDR3 amino acids: CASSGLARDTQYF. CDR3 in DNA: TGTGCCAGCAGCGGACTCGCGCGGGATACGCAGTATTTT.

The chain employs TRBV10-3 and TRBJ1-2, with D possibly matching TRBD1 (5 bases). This CDR3 has 12 amino acids. Trimming stripped 11 bases from V and 8 bases from J, with 18 bases between. Germline V gives CDR1 ENHRY, CDR2 SYGVKD. CDR3 nucleotide sequence: TGTGCCGTCTCAGGGTTTAATAAGGGCTACACCTTC. Protein sequence: CAVSGFNKGYTF.

This clone is medium-sized. The sample has other DNA sequences that encode this CDR3 too. V and J are TRBV5-1 and TRBJ2-7; a possible D gene is TRBD1 (6 bases). The germline V and J ends were trimmed by 0 bases and 5 bases, with 12 bases remaining between them. CDR1 is SGHRS, CDR2 YFSETQ, per germline. This CDR3 spans 14 amino acids. The CDR3 sequence is CASSLDRVGNEQYF. The CDR3, as DNA: TGCGCCAGCAGCTTGGACAGGGTCGGGAACGAGCAGTACTTC. Variable domain in full (rest from reference TRBV5-1 and TRBJ2-7): KAGVTQTPRYLIKTRGQQVTLSCSPISGHRSVSWYQQTPGQGLQFLFEYFSETQRNKGNFPGRFSGRQFSNSRSEMNVSTLELGDSALYLCASSLDRVGNEQYFGPGTRLTVT.

The chain employs TRBV5-1 and TRBJ2-1; TRBD2 is a possible D gene (5 bases). V was pared by 1 base and J by 9 bases, with 17 bases between. This CDR3 has 15 amino acids. Germline V gives CDR1 SGHRS, CDR2 YFSETQ. CDR3 sequence (DNA): TGCGCCAGCAGCTTGTCGGTTGGACGGGGTAGTGAGCAGTTCTTC. Protein sequence: CASSLSVGRGSEQFF.

This rearrangement joins TRBV4-2 to TRBJ2-7; the match to TRBD2 covers 9 bases. The ends lost 6 bases at V and 3 bases at J; junction bases unmatched: 6. Germline-derived CDR1 and CDR2 are LGHNA and YNFKEQ. This CDR3 has 14 residues. This CDR3 reads CASRGSSGNYEQYF. The CDR3, as DNA: TGTGCCAGCAGGGGATCTAGCGGGAACTACGAGCAGTACTTC.

This chain joins TRBV18 and TRBJ2-1; D is unclear. V was pared by 3 bases and J by 4 bases, with 10 bases between. This CDR3 is built from 14 residues. CDR1 is KGHSH and CDR2 is LQKENI in the germline V gene. The CDR3 region is CASSPNYRYNEQFF. CDR3 nucleotides: TGTGCCAGCTCACCTAACTATCGTTACAATGAGCAGTTCTTC.

This rearrangement joins TRBV19 to TRBJ2-3; D perhaps matches TRBD1 (6 bases). CDR3 length equals 14 residues. Between the trimmed V and J ends, which lost 3 bases and 5 bases, there was a span of 12 bases. From germline, CDR1 is LNHDA and CDR2 SQIVND (reference sequence). CDR3: CASSIQGWEDTQYF. Here the CDR3 DNA reads TGTGCCAGTAGTATCCAGGGGTGGGAAGATACGCAGTATTTT.

The genes are TRBV21-1 and TRBJ2-5; the DNA was not compared with TRBD2, the D call given in the table. TRBV21-1 is labeled a pseudogene. This CDR3 has 18 amino acids. DNA for the CDR3: TGTGCCAGCAGCAAAGTAGGACTGGAGGCGCGGGGTCCAGAGACCCAGTACTTC. This encodes CASSKVGLEARGPETQYF.

The gene calls are TRBV6-6 and TRBJ2-5, with D hard to call. CDR1 and CDR2 (germline): MNHNY, SVGAGI (reference sequence). Trimming pared 1 base from V and 3 bases from J, leaving 6 bases between. The CDR3 is 13 residues long. The CDR3 DNA follows: TGTGCCAGCAGTTACTACAGAGAAGAGACCCAGTACTTC. It specifies CASSYYREETQYF.

The chain couples TRBV4-1 to TRBJ2-7, with D possibly matching TRBD2 (7 bases). V was trimmed by 7 bases and J by 4 bases, leaving 20 bases between them. The CDR3 loop spans 15 amino acids. CDR1 and CDR2 from the germline V gene are MGHRA and YSYEKL. CDR3 DNA sequence: TGCGCCAGCACCCCGGGTCAGGGAGGGGGATACGAGCAGTACTTC. It is translated as CASTPGQGGGYEQYF.

This clone showed up just once. The chain carries TRBV5-1 and TRBJ2-3; D call uncertain. Trimming removed 5 bases from V and 6 bases from J, with 16 bases in between. CDR1 is SGHRS, CDR2 YFSETQ, per germline. The CDR3 length is 14 residues. The CDR3 reads CASRVRVLSDTQYF. For the CDR3, the DNA is TGCGCCAGCAGGGTTCGGGTCTTGAGCGATACGCAGTATTTT.

V is TRBV5-1 and J is TRBJ2-5, with a tentative D call TRBD1 (5 bases). The CDR3 runs to 15 residues. The V gene's germline CDR1 is SGHRS and CDR2 YFSETQ. V was shortened by 0 bases and J by 6 bases, with 15 bases between the two germline ends. CDR3 sequence reads: CASSLEAGPEKTQYF. The CDR3 DNA sequence: TGCGCCAGCAGCTTGGAGGCAGGGCCTGAAAAGACCCAGTACTTC.

V and J are TRBV27 and TRBJ2-7; TRBD1 aligns across 10 bases. J was trimmed by 5 bases and V by 4 bases; bases with no gene match: 5. The germline CDR1 and CDR2 sequences are MNHEY and SMNVEV (reference sequence). The CDR3 consists of 14 residues. In DNA form, the CDR3 reads TGTGCCAGCAGTTACCGGGACAGGGGACACGAGCAGTACTTC. Amino acid sequence: CASSYRDRGHEQYF.